This T cell receptor (beta chain) was profiled in a study of T cells in localized non-small cell lung cancer. Method: immunoSEQ multiplex PCR; TCRdb's copy keeps in-frame clones and lacks some. The data show over 6,000 clones, around 16% seen once. Study conclusions and caveats: Of the tissues analyzed, uninvolved adjacent lung showed maximal T cell clonality, greater than tumor.

This clone has just a few counts. The antigen is not known. CDR1 and CDR2 from the germline V gene are SGHNT and YENEEA. CDR3 size: 17 residues. V lost 3 bases to trimming and J lost 9 bases; unmatched junction nucleotides: 11. Sequences were derived from normal lung tissue next to the tumor, sampled before any cancer treatment. This rearrangement joins TRBV11-3 to TRBJ1-6, with 10 bases identical to TRBD1. This TCR was sampled from a male donor aged 60 or older with stage II squamous cell lung carcinoma. CDR3 sequence: CASSFLTGGLMGSPLHF. As DNA, the CDR3 is TGTGCCAGCAGCTTCCTGACAGGGGGCTTAATGGGTTCACCCCTCCACTTT.